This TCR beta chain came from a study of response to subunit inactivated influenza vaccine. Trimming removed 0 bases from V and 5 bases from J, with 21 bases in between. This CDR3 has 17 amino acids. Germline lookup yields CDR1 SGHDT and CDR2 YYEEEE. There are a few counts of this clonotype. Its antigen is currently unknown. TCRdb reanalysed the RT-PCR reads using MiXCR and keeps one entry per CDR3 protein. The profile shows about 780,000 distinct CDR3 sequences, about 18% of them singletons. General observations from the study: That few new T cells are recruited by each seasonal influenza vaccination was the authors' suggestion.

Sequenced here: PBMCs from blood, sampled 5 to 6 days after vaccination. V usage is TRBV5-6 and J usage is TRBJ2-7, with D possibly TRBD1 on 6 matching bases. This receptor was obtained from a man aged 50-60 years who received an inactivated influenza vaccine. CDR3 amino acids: CASSLAGVGLPGDEQYF. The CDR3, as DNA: TGTGCCAGCAGCTTGGCCGGGGTGGGGCTACCAGGGGACGAGCAGTACTTC.